This passage covers 5 T cell receptor beta chains from one sample sequenced in a study of blood T cell repertoires in COVID-19. Here immunoSEQ multiplex PCR was the method, and the copy in TCRdb shows in-frame clones only, minus some. The table shows roughly 230,000 clones, with 85% occurring only once. Sequenced: PBMCs or T cells enriched from blood (not recorded which). These receptors all come from a woman in her fifties or sixties who had been exposed to COVID-19.

This chain uses TRBV28 with TRBJ1-5; D is possibly TRBD1 (5 bases). V lost 6 bases and J lost 9, with 12 bases in between. The length of the CDR3 is 12 residues. The germline V gene has CDR1 MDHEN and CDR2 SYDVKM. The DNA of the CDR3 is TGTGCCAGCAGGGGAGGGACCCCGCCCCAGCATTTT. As protein: CASRGGTPPQHF.

The chain couples TRBV29-1 to TRBJ2-3; TRBD2 might be the D (6 bases). There are 13 residues in the CDR3. V was cut by 5 bases and J by 2 bases, with 11 bases left in between. Per germline, CDR1 SQVTM and CDR2 ANQGSEA. The CDR3: CSVTGTYTDTQYF. CDR3 in DNA: TGCAGCGTTACCGGGACTTACACAGATACGCAGTATTTT.

V gene TRBV3-1 (or the pseudogene TRBV3-2) combines with J gene TRBJ2-3; D is ambiguous. The CDR3 is made up of 13 amino acids. Trimming took off 0 bases at V and 9 bases at J, with 10 bases between the two ends. Germline CDR1 reads LGHDT; CDR2 reads YNNKEL (reference sequence). The CDR3 spells CASSQDRDSTQYF. The CDR3 DNA follows: TGTGCCAGCAGCCAAGATCGAGATTCGACGCAGTATTTT.

The chain couples TRBV7-9 to TRBJ2-3; 9 bases line up with TRBD2. V was pared by 5 bases and J by 5 bases, with 11 bases of the junction left unmatched. Germline V lookup: CDR1 SEHNR, CDR2 FQNEAQ (reference sequence). This CDR3 region has 16 residues. CDR3 DNA: TGTGCCAGCAGCCACTTCGGCGGGGGGGTCATAGATACGCAGTATTTT. Its translation is CASSHFGGGVIDTQYF.

The chain links TRBV4-1 to TRBJ2-1, with 7 positions matching TRBD2. The CDR3 consists of 16 residues. The germline CDR1 and CDR2 sequences are MGHRA and YSYEKL. The junction had 3 bases not matched to a gene; V was cut back by 0 bases and J by 1 base. The CDR3 nucleotides read TGCGCCAGCAGCCAAGAGTTCGGGGGGTCCTACAATGAGCAGTTCTTC. Protein sequence: CASSQEFGGSYNEQFF.